This T cell receptor (beta chain) was retrieved from a study of cytomegalovirus exposure and HLA in healthy donors. Notes on the study in general: Segments of the TCR beta V type were, in most cases, productive about 90% or about 30% of the time in an earlier analysis. Several of the most significant clusters appeared linked to common viral pathogens, based on a later analysis. The majority of CMV-associated TCR beta chains were reported as apparently HLA-restricted in a later analysis.

In the PCR, 60 Vbeta and 13 Jbeta primers were used. The assay was immunoSEQ multiplex PCR, and TCRdb's table has in-frame clones only and misses some. The sample includes about 92,000 clones, about 84% of them seen just once. Regarding this clone: The antigen remains unidentified.

This CDR3 is 12 amino acids long. V was cut by 9 bases and J by 3 bases, with 11 bases left in between. Germline CDR1 MDHEN, CDR2 SYDVKM. This chain connects TRBV28 to TRBJ1-1; D perhaps matches TRBD1 (6 bases). The specimen was PBMCs. This TCR derives from a girl aged 2-15 years in good health and CMV-seropositive. CDR3 sequence: CASSSGDTEAFF. In DNA form, the CDR3 reads TGTGCCAGTTCATCAGGGGACACTGAAGCTTTCTTT.